This T cell receptor (beta chain) was sequenced in a study of human T cells and chemical hapten exposure (dated by TCRdb to the early 2020s). About the full investigation: Libraries were pooled for sequencing, and variation in per-sample TCR yields was attributed mainly to small differences in library volumes within the pool. In alopecia patients, the study followed how the peripheral blood TCR repertoire changed in vivo over primary and secondary sensitization to diphenylcyclopropenone (DPC), a hapten. Each blood RNA sample was used to sequence both TCR alpha and TCR beta chains. The research as a whole found: DPC sensitization did not change how many TCRs were above 1 in 1000 frequency, and no evidence was found of alterations in global repertoire structure. After repeated subsampling, changes were observed in the strength of the expansion versus patch-test correlation and in the threshold at which the correlation became significant.

A note on this clonotype: Its antigen remains undetermined. No much larger clone is present one base from it, and per-base qualities are unavailable.

The time point label of this sample denotes: healthy volunteer bleed at 6 weeks. Unfractionated whole blood was collected in Tempus Blood RNA tubes, and total RNA was extracted from that blood. A handful of healthy volunteers were used as TCR sequencing controls and were bled at day 0, 2 weeks and 6 weeks. The receptor library was made with RACE. The sequencing machine was a NextSeq 500. During library preparation, unique molecular identifiers were attached to individual cDNA molecules so that TCRs could be counted in a quantitative, reproducible way. Processing in the source paper ran as follows. A median of roughly 98,000 TCRs per sample was observed, with a range of roughly 20,000 to 750,000. V, J and CDR3 annotation of the TCR reads was carried out using the Decombinator software suite. To make PS versus PT1 abundance plots, every sample was subsampled to the same number of TCRs (28,000). TCRs were defined as expanded if absent before sensitization and observed at least eight times at the 2-week time point. Using fastp at Q25 and MiXCR, TCRdb reprocessed the public reads and kept productive beta chains. Each CDR3 protein gets just one entry, which takes the most common genes and DNA from the rows behind it. The V and J calls follow TCRdb's processing rather than the paper's. The sample table lists fewer than 85,000 distinct CDR3 sequences, around 9.4% of them with a count of one. The top ten constitute less than 2% of the sample.

V is clipped by 2 bases and J by 3 bases, and the sequence between their germline boundaries is 11 bases long. The germline V gene supplies CDR1 SGHRS and CDR2 YFSETQ. Taken from cysteine to phenylalanine, the CDR3 has 15 residues. Only the CDR3 portion is preserved as DNA: 45 bases, with reading frame beginning at the first base. This receptor chain uses TRBV5-1 and TRBJ1-4; a tentative D call is TRBD1 (5 bases match). Sequenced sample: whole blood. This clonotype was obtained from a female donor in good health. Some clones in this sample may be carry-over from other donors' samples. CDR3 region: CASSLSGSANEKLFF. The sequence in DNA is TGCGCCAGCAGCTTATCAGGGTCGGCTAATGAAAAACTGTTTTTT. Reference TRBV5-1 and TRBJ1-4 proteins supply the regions before and after the CDR3; the full variable domain is: KAGVTQTPRYLIKTRGQQVTLSCSPISGHRSVSWYQQTPGQGLQFLFEYFSETQRNKGNFPGRFSGRQFSNSRSEMNVSTLELGDSALYLCASSLSGSANEKLFFGSGTQLSVL.